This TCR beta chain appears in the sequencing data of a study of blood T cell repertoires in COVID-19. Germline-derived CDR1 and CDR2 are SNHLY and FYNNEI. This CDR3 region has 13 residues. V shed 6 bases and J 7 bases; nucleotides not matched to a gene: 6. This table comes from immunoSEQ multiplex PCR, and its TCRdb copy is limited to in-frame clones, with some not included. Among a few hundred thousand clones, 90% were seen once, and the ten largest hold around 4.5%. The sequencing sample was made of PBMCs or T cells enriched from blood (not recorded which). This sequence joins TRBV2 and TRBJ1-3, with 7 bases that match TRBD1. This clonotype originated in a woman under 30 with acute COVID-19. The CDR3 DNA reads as TGTGCCAGCAGGTCACTACAGGGGAACACCATATATTTT. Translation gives CASRSLQGNTIYF.